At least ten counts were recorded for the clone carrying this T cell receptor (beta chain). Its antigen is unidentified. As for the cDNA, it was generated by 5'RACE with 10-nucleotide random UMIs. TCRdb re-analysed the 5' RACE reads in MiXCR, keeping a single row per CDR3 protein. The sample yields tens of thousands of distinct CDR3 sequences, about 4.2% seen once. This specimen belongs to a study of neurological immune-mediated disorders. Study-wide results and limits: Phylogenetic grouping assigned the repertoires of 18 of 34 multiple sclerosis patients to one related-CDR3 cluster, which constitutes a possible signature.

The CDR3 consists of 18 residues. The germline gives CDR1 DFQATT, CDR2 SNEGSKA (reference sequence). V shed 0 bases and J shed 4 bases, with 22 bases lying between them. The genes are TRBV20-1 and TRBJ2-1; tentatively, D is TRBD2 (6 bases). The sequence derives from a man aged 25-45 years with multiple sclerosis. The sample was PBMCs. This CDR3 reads CSARDRRGGSGTYNEQFF. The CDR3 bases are TGCAGTGCTAGAGATAGGCGGGGTGGGTCAGGTACTTACAATGAGCAGTTCTTC.